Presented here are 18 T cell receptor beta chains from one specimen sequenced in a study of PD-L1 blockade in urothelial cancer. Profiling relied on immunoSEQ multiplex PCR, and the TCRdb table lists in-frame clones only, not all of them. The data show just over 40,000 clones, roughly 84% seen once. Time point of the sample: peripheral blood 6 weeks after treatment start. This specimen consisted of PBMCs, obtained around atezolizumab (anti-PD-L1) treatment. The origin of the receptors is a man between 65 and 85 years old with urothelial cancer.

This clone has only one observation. The CDR3 sequence is CASRVSGNHNEQFF. As DNA, the CDR3 is TGCGCCAGCAGGGTTAGCGGGAACCACAATGAGCAGTTCTTC. V usage is TRBV10-2 and J usage is TRBJ2-1, with 8 bases fitting TRBD2. Germline CDR1 and CDR2: WSHSY and SAAADI. This CDR3 is built from 14 residues. J was trimmed by 5 bases and V by 6 bases; bases with no gene match: 6.

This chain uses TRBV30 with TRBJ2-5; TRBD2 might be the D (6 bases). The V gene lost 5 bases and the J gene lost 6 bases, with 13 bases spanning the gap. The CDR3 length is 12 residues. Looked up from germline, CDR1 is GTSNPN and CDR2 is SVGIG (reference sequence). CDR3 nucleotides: TGTGCCTGGTCCGGGGGATCCCAGACCCAGTACTTC. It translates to CAWSGGSQTQYF.

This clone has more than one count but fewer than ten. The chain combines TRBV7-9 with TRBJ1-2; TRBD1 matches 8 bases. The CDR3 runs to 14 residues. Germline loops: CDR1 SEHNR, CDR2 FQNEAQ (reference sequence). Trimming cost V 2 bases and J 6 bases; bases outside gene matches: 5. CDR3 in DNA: TGTGCCAGCAGCTTACTGACAGGGGCGGATGGCTACACCTTC. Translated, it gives CASSLLTGADGYTF.

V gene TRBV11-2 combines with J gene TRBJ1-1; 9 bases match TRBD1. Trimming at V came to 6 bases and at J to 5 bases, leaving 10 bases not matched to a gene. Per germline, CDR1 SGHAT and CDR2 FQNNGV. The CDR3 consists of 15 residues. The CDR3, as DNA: TGTGCCAGCAGGATACCGGGACAGGGTCGTACTGAAGCTTTCTTT. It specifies CASRIPGQGRTEAFF.

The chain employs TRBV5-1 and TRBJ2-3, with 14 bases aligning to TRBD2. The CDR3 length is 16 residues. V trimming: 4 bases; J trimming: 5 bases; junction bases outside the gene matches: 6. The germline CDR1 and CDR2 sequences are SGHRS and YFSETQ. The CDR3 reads CASSPGLAGVVDTQYF. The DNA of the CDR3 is TGCGCCAGCAGCCCGGGACTAGCGGGAGTTGTAGATACGCAGTATTTT. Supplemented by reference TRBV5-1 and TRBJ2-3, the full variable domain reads KAGVTQTPRYLIKTRGQQVTLSCSPISGHRSVSWYQQTPGQGLQFLFEYFSETQRNKGNFPGRFSGRQFSNSRSEMNVSTLELGDSALYLCASSPGLAGVVDTQYFGPGTRLTVL.

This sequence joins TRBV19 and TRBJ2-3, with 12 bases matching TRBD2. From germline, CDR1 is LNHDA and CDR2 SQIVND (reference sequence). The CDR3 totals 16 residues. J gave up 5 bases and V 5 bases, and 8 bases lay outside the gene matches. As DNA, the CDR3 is TGTGCCAGTAGTCGCCGACTAGCGGGGGCTCTAGATACGCAGTATTTT. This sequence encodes CASSRRLAGALDTQYF.

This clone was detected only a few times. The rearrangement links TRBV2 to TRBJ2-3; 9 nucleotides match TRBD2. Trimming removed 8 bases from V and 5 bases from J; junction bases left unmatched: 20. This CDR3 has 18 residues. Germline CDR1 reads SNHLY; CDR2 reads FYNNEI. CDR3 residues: CASYDQRGGRAGGDTQYF. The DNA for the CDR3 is TGTGCCAGCTACGACCAAAGGGGCGGGAGGGCTGGGGGAGATACGCAGTATTTT.

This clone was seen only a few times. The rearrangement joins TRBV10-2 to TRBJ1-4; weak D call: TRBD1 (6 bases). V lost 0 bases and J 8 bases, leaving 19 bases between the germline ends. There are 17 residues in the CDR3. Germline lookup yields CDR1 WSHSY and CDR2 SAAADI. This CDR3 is CASSESPYRAPREKLFF. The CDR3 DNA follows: TGCGCCAGCAGTGAGTCCCCATACAGGGCCCCGAGGGAAAAACTGTTTTTT.

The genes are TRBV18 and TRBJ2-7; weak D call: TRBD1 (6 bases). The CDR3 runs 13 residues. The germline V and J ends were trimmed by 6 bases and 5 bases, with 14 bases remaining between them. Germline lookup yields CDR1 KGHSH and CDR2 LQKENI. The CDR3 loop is CASSRYRDDEQYF. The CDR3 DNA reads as TGTGCCAGCTCGCGCTACAGGGATGACGAGCAGTACTTC.

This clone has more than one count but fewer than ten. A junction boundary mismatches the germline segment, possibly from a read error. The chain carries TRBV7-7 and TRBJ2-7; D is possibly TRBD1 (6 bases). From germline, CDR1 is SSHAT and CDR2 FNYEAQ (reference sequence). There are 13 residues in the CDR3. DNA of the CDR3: TGTGCTAGCAGCCGGGGTGAGGGGGACGAGCAGTACTTC. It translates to CASSRGEGDEQYF.

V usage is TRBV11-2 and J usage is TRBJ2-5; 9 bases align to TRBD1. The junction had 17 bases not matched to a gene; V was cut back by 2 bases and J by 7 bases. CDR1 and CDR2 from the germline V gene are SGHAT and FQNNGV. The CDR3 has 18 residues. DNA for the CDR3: TGTGCCAGCAGCTTACTAGACGGACAGGGGTACGAATTCTGGACCCAGTACTTC. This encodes CASSLLDGQGYEFWTQYF.

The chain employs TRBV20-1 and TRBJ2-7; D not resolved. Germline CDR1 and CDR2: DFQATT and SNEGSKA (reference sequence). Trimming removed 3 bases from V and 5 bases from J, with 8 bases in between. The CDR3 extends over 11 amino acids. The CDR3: CSASLRNEQYF. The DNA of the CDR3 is TGCAGTGCTAGCCTGAGGAACGAGCAGTACTTC.

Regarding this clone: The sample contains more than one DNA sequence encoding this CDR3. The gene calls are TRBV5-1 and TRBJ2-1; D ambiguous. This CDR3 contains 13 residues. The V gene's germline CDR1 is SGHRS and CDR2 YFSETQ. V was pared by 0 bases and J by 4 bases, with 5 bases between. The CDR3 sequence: CASSLGAYNEQFF. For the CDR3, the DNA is TGCGCCAGCAGCTTGGGGGCGTACAATGAGCAGTTCTTC.

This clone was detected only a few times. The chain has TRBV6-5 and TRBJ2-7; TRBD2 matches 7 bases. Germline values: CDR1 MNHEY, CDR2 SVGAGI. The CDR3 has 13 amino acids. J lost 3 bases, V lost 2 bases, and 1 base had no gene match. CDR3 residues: CASSYGGDYEQYF. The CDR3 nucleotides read TGTGCCAGCAGTTACGGGGGGGACTACGAGCAGTACTTC.

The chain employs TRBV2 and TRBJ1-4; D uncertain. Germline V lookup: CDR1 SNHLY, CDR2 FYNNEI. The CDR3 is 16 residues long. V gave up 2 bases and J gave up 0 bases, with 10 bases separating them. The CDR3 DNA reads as TGTGCCAGCAGTGAACGTCTAAGTGCAACTAATGAAAAACTGTTTTTT. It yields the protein CASSERLSATNEKLFF.

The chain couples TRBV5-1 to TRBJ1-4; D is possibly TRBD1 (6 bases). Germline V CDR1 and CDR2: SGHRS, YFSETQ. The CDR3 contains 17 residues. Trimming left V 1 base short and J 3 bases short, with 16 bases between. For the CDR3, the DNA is TGCGCCAGCAGCTTGAACTCCCCAGGGGCGTCTAATGAAAAACTGTTTTTT. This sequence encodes CASSLNSPGASNEKLFF.

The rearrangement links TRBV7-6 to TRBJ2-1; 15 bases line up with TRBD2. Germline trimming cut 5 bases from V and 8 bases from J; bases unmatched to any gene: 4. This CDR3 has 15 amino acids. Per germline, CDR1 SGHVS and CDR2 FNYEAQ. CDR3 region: CASSRTSGRVHEQFF. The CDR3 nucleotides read TGTGCCAGCAGCAGGACTAGCGGGAGGGTGCATGAGCAGTTCTTC.

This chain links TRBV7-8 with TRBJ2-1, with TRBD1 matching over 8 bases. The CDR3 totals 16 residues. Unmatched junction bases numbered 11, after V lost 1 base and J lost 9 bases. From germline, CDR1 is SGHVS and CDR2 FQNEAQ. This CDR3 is CASSLGQRGTGGEQFF. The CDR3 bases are TGTGCCAGCAGCTTAGGGCAAAGAGGGACAGGTGGTGAGCAGTTCTTC.